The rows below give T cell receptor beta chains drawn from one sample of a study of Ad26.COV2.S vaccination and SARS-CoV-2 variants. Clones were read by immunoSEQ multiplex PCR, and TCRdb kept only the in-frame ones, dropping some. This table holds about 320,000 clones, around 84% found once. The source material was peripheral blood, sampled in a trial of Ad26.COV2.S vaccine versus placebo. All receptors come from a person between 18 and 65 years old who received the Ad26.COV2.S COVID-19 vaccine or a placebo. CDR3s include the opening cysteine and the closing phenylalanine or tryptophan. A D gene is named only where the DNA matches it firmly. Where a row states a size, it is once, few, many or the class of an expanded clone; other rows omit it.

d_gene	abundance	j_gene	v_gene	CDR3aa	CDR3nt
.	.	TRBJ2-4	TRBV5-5	CASSLGQPNIQYF	TGTGCCAGCAGCTTGGGACAGCCAAACATTCAGTACTTC
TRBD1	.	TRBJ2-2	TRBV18	CASSPLTTGAGTGELFF	TGTGCCAGCTCACCCTTGACCACAGGGGCGGGCACCGGGGAGCTGTTTTTT
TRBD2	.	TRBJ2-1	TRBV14	CASSPLGGGAGDEQFF	TGTGCCAGCAGCCCCCTTGGCGGGGGGGCCGGCGATGAGCAGTTCTTC
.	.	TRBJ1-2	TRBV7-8	CASSLKDGLRGYGYTF	TGTGCCAGCAGCTTAAAGGACGGGCTCAGGGGCTATGGCTACACCTTC
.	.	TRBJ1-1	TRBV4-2	CASSLIGTPGEAFF	TGTGCCAGCAGCCTAATCGGGACTCCGGGTGAAGCTTTCTTT
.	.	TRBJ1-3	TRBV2	CACESRGAGNTIYF	TGTGCCTGCGAAAGTAGGGGAGCCGGAAACACCATATATTTT
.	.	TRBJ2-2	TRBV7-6	CASSQNTHTGELFF	TGTGCCAGCAGCCAGAACACGCACACCGGGGAGCTGTTTTTT
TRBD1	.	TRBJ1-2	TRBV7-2	CASSGQGGYGYTF	TGTGCCAGCAGCGGACAGGGTGGCTATGGCTACACCTTC
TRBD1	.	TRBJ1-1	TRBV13	CASSWAPTGTNTEAFF	TGTGCCAGCAGCTGGGCCCCGACAGGGACGAACACTGAAGCTTTCTTT
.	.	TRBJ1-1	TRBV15	CATSRVGEFTEAFF	TGTGCCACCAGCAGAGTAGGGGAGTTTACTGAAGCTTTCTTT
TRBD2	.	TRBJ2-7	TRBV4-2	CASSTGAGEYEQYF	TGTGCCAGCAGCACCGGGGCGGGGGAGTACGAGCAGTACTTC
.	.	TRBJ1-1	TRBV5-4	CASSLSFRDTEAFF	TGTGCCAGCAGCTTAAGTTTCCGGGACACTGAAGCTTTCTTT
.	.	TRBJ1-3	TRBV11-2	CASSRGRQVTGNTIYF	TGTGCCAGCAGCCGGGGGAGACAGGTTACTGGAAACACCATATATTTT
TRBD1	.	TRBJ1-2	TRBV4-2	CASSQDGQGNYGYTF	TGTGCCAGCAGCCAAGATGGACAGGGGAACTATGGCTACACCTTC
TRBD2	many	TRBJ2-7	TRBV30	CAWSRRRTSGGQDEQYF	TGTGCCTGGAGTCGAAGACGGACTAGCGGGGGGCAAGACGAGCAGTACTTC
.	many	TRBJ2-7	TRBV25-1	CASSGPQDFEQYF	TGTGCCAGCAGTGGCCCACAGGATTTCGAGCAGTACTTC
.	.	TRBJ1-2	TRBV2	CASNEDTNYGYTF	TGTGCCAGCAACGAGGACACTAACTATGGCTACACCTTC
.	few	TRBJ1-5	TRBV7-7	CASSPRRTVNQPQHF	TGTGCCAGCAGCCCCAGGCGGACAGTCAATCAGCCCCAGCATTTT
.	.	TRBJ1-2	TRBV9	CASSVDSGNYGYTF	TGTGCCAGCAGCGTAGACAGCGGGAACTATGGCTACACCTTC
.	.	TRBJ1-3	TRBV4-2	CASSQEEGRGNGNTIYF	TGTGCCAGCAGCCAAGAGGAGGGCAGGGGAAATGGAAACACCATATATTTT
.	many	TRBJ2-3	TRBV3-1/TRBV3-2	CASSQDVTDTQYF	TGTGCCAGCAGCCAAGATGTCACAGATACGCAGTATTTT
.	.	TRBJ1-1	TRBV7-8	CASSITGSPMNTEAFF	TGTGCCAGCAGCATAACAGGGAGCCCTATGAACACTGAAGCTTTCTTT
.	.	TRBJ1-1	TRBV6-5	CASSYSSKGAMAEAFF	TGTGCCAGCAGTTACTCGAGTAAAGGGGCGATGGCTGAAGCTTTCTTT
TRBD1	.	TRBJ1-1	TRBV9	CASSTGGDTEAFF	TGTGCCAGCTCCACAGGGGGGGACACTGAAGCTTTCTTT
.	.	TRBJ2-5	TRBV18	CASSLQAAETQYF	TGTGCCAGCTCACTACAGGCTGCAGAGACCCAGTACTTC
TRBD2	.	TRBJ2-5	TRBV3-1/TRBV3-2	CASSHLAGEETQYF	TGTGCCAGCAGCCATCTAGCGGGAGAAGAGACCCAGTACTTC
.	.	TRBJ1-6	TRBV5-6	CASSLGVGVYNSPLHF	TGTGCCAGCAGCTTGGGCGTGGGGGTCTATAATTCACCCCTCCACTTT
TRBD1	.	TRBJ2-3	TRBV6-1	CASSEWGQGLRGTQYF	TGTGCCAGCAGTGAATGGGGACAGGGACTTCGGGGTACGCAGTATTTT
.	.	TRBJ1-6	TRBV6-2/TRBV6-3	CASSYVGGQAPLHF	TGTGCCAGCAGTTACGTGGGGGGCCAAGCACCCCTCCACTTT
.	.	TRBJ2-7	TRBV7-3	CASSLSGGAYEQYF	TGTGCCAGCAGCTTATCCGGGGGCGCTTACGAGCAGTACTTC
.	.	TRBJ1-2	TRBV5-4	CASSLSLIPDYGYTF	TGTGCCAGCAGCTTGTCTCTAATCCCCGACTATGGCTACACCTTC
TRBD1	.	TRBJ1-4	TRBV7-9	CASSRTGKREKLFF	TGTGCCAGCAGCCGGACAGGGAAGCGTGAAAAACTGTTTTTT
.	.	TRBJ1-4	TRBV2	CASSERGPGGGSGDRKLFF	TGTGCCAGCAGTGAAAGAGGCCCCGGGGGCGGGTCGGGAGACAGAAAACTGTTTTTT
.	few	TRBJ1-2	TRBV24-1	CATSDTTSNYGYTF	TGTGCCACCAGTGACACAACATCTAACTATGGCTACACCTTC
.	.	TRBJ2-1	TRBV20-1	CSATRNEQFF	TGCAGTGCTACCAGGAATGAGCAGTTCTTC
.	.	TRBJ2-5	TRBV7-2	CASSSRGGRETQYF	TGTGCCAGCAGCTCCAGGGGGGGTAGGGAGACCCAGTACTTC
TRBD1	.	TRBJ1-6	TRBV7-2	CASSVAGTGGADNSPLHF	TGTGCCAGCAGCGTTGCCGGGACAGGGGGCGCCGATAATTCACCCCTCCACTTT
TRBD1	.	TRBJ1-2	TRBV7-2	CASSEDRVPYYGYTF	TGTGCCAGCAGCGAGGACAGGGTGCCCTACTATGGCTACACCTTC
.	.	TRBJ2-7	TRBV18	CASSRVDSYEQYF	TGTGCCAGCTCACGAGTCGATTCCTACGAGCAGTACTTC
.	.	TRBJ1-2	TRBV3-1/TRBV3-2	CASSREGLMGYTF	TGTGCCAGCAGCCGCGAGGGTTTGATGGGCTACACCTTC
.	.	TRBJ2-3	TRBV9	CASSAWVTDTQYF	TGTGCCAGCAGCGCGTGGGTAACAGATACGCAGTATTTT
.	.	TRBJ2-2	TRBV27	CASSPARHTNTGELFF	TGTGCCAGCAGTCCCGCCCGACACACGAACACCGGGGAGCTGTTTTTT
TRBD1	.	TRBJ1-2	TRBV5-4	CASSPGQGEYGYTF	TGTGCCAGCAGCCCCGGACAGGGGGAATATGGCTACACCTTC
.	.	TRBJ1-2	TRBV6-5	CASSLHSMGGYTF	TGTGCCAGCAGCCTACACAGTATGGGGGGCTACACCTTC
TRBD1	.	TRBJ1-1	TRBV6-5	CASTRTGSPEAFF	TGTGCCAGCACCCGGACAGGCTCTCCTGAAGCTTTCTTT
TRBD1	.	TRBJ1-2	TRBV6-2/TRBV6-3	CASSSARDRLNYGYTF	TGTGCCAGCAGTAGCGCTCGGGACAGACTGAACTATGGCTACACCTTC
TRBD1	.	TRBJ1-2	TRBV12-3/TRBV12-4	CASSFTGVVGYTF	TGTGCCAGCAGTTTCACAGGGGTCGTAGGCTACACCTTC
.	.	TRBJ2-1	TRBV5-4	CASSLAGGGDTQFF	TGTGCCAGCAGCTTGGCCGGGGGAGGCGACACACAGTTCTTC
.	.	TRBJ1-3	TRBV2	CASSISGTGTGNTIYF	TGTGCCAGCAGTATTTCCGGGACGGGGACTGGAAACACCATATATTTT
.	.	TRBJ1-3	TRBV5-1	CASSLWGRGDTIYF	TGCGCCAGCAGCTTATGGGGTCGCGGCGACACCATATATTTT
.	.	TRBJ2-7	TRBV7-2	CASRSPARGGEQYF	TGTGCCAGCAGATCCCCGGCTCGCGGCGGCGAGCAGTACTTC
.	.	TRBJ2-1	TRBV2	CASSEWNGPYNEQFF	TGTGCCAGCAGTGAATGGAACGGCCCCTACAATGAGCAGTTCTTC
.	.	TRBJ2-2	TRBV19	CASTHSRGGGNTGELFF	TGTGCCAGTACTCACTCGAGAGGGGGAGGGAACACCGGGGAGCTGTTTTTT
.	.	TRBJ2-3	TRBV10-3	CAISEPRRADADTQYF	TGTGCCATCAGTGAACCGAGGAGGGCGGACGCAGATACGCAGTATTTT